The 26 T cell receptor beta chains below all came from one sample that was sequenced in a study of beta chain features in type 1 diabetes. Isolated RNA was reverse transcribed in full, so expressed TCRB transcripts were sequenced. Some clones are missing from TCRdb's copy, which holds only in-frame ones; the method was immunoSEQ multiplex PCR. There are under 300,000 clones in the sample; 27% occur only once, and around 4% lies in the top ten. The sequencing input was central memory CD4+ T cells from blood. The receptor set was obtained from a young man in good health.

This clone was seen more than once but under ten times. This chain joins TRBV7-6 and TRBJ2-5; 13 positions agree with TRBD2. With 5 bases clipped from V and 4 bases from J, the junction kept 10 bases outside the gene matches. Germline V gene lookup returns CDR1 SGHVS and CDR2 FNYEAQ. This CDR3 comprises 17 residues. The CDR3 sequence: CASSALALAGGGETQYF. The CDR3 nucleotides are TGTGCCAGCAGCGCTCTAGCACTAGCGGGGGGGGGAGAGACCCAGTACTTC.

The chain recombines TRBV15 with TRBJ2-3; possible D gene TRBD1, 6 bases. Germline CDR1 reads LNHNV; CDR2 reads YYDKDF (reference sequence). This CDR3 is built from 15 residues. V dropped 1 base and J dropped 3 bases, with 11 bases sitting between them. The CDR3 coding sequence is TGTGCCACCAGCAGAGTACAGGGCCGGACAGATACGCAGTATTTT. This sequence encodes CATSRVQGRTDTQYF.

The chain links TRBV5-1 to TRBJ2-7; 7 bases align to TRBD1. V lost 0 bases and J lost 5; bases outside the gene matches: 8. The V gene's germline CDR1 is SGHRS and CDR2 YFSETQ. This CDR3 has 15 amino acids. This CDR3 is CASSLGHNQGDEQYF. CDR3 sequence (DNA): TGCGCCAGCAGCTTGGGACACAACCAGGGGGACGAGCAGTACTTC.

This clone was detected ten times or more. J is TRBJ2-1 and V is TRBV30, with D unresolved. Germline-derived CDR1 and CDR2 are GTSNPN and SVGIG (reference sequence). This CDR3 has 13 residues. The V end was cut by 4 bases, the J end by 0 bases, with 7 bases between. This CDR3 reads CAWTSHSYNEQFF. CDR3 bases: TGTGCCTGGACAAGTCACTCCTACAATGAGCAGTTCTTC.

The V and J genes are TRBV30 and TRBJ2-7; D possibly matches TRBD1 or TRBD2 (6 bases each). From germline, CDR1 is GTSNPN and CDR2 SVGIG (reference sequence). The CDR3 has 12 residues. Deletions cut 5 bases from V and 6 bases from J, with 14 bases between. The CDR3 nucleotides are TGTGCCTGGGGACAGCGGGCAGGCGAGCAGTACTTC. Translation: CAWGQRAGEQYF.

The genes are TRBV5-6 and TRBJ1-1, with 7 bases fitting TRBD1. Germline CDR1 SGHDT, CDR2 YYEEEE. The CDR3 is 14 amino acids. V lost 4 bases, J lost 1 base, and 4 bases stayed unmatched. Here the CDR3 DNA reads TGTGCCAGCAGCGTGGCAGGGGGGAACACTGAAGCTTTCTTT. As protein: CASSVAGGNTEAFF.

This clone came up a few times. The rearrangement links TRBV15 to TRBJ2-3; 10 nucleotides align to TRBD2. After removal of 2 bases from V and 1 base from J, the junction contained 6 bases not matched to a gene. This CDR3 has 17 amino acids. CDR1 LNHNV and CDR2 YYDKDF come from the germline V gene (reference sequence). DNA of the CDR3: TGTGCCACCAGCAGACATGCCCTAGCGGGAGGCACAGATACGCAGTATTTT. Its protein is CATSRHALAGGTDTQYF.

The sample holds one count of this clone. V and J are TRBV11-2 and TRBJ1-1; 8 bases line up with TRBD1. This CDR3 is 16 amino acids long. V lost 4 bases, J lost 7 bases, and 14 bases stayed unmatched. Germline V gives CDR1 SGHAT, CDR2 FQNNGV. The CDR3 DNA follows: TGTGCCAGCAGCTCCATCCGGGACAGGCTCCTTGGTGAAGCTTTCTTT. Its protein product is CASSSIRDRLLGEAFF.

This clone was detected ten times or more. The chain combines TRBV6-6 with TRBJ2-3, with TRBD2 matching over 7 bases. The length of the CDR3 is 15 residues. V lost 6 bases, J lost 6 bases, and 12 bases stayed unmatched. Germline V gives CDR1 MNHNY, CDR2 SVGAGI (reference sequence). CDR3 sequence: CASSLPGGGGDTQYF. CDR3 sequence (DNA): TGTGCCAGCAGCCTCCCGGGCGGGGGAGGTGATACGCAGTATTTT.

The chain uses TRBV29-1 and TRBJ2-7; TRBD1 might be the D (5 bases). Trimming removed 0 bases from V and 9 bases from J, with 12 bases in between. The CDR3 loop spans 12 amino acids. Germline V gene sequence: CDR1 SQVTM, CDR2 ANQGSEA. As DNA, the CDR3 is TGCAGCGTTGAAGATCCTGGGGCTGGGCAGTACTTC. It encodes CSVEDPGAGQYF.

CDR3 nucleotide sequence: TGTGCCAGCAGCCGTACCCGACAGGGAGTGTACGAGCAGTACTTC. Its translation: CASSRTRQGVYEQYF. The chain couples TRBV11-2 to TRBJ2-7, with 7 bases that match TRBD1. Trimming cost V 5 bases and J 4 bases; bases outside gene matches: 11. Germline V gene sequence: CDR1 SGHAT, CDR2 FQNNGV. CDR3 length equals 15 residues.

This clone was counted many times. V usage is TRBV5-4 and J usage is TRBJ2-1; 9 bases agree with TRBD1. CDR1 SGHNT and CDR2 YYREEE come from the germline V gene (reference sequence). Germline trimming cut 2 bases from V and 7 bases from J; bases unmatched to any gene: 7. The CDR3 has 15 amino acids. The CDR3 coding sequence is TGTGCCAGCAGCTTCTCCGGGACAGGGTTTAATGAGCAGTTCTTC. It codes for CASSFSGTGFNEQFF.

This clone has just a few counts. The chain recombines TRBV5-1 with TRBJ2-2, with D maybe TRBD2 (5 bases). The germline V gene encodes CDR1 SGHRS and CDR2 YFSETQ. V was pared by 2 bases and J by 1 base, with 9 bases between. The CDR3 consists of 15 residues. CDR3 amino acids: CASSLLVGNTGELFF. The CDR3 region has the DNA TGCGCCAGCAGCTTACTAGTTGGGAACACCGGGGAGCTGTTTTTT.

This clone showed up just a few times. DNA for the CDR3: TGTGCCAGCAGCGTAAAAGGAGGTTCCGGGGAGCTGTTTTTT. This codes for CASSVKGGSGELFF. The rearrangement links TRBV7-8 to TRBJ2-2, with D perhaps TRBD2 (5 bases). Germline CDR1 reads SGHVS; CDR2 reads FQNEAQ. Deletions cut 5 bases from V and 6 bases from J, with 13 bases between. The CDR3 is made up of 14 amino acids. Full variable domain (outside the CDR3, taken from reference TRBV7-8 and TRBJ2-2): GAGVSQSPRYKVAKRGQDVALRCDPISGHVSLFWYQQALGQGPEFLTYFQNEAQLDKSGLPSDRFFAERPEGSVSTLKIQRTQQEDSAVYLCASSVKGGSGELFFGEGSRLTVL.

In its sample, this clone was seen a few times. The V call is TRBV7-2, the J call TRBJ2-3; a weak D match, TRBD2 (6 bases). Trimming cost V 5 bases and J 1 base, with 22 bases left between them. Germline values: CDR1 SGHTA, CDR2 FQGNSA. There are 18 residues in the CDR3. The CDR3 bases are TGTGCCAGCAGCCGAACCATGTCCGGGACTGGGGGCACAGATACGCAGTATTTT. It codes for CASSRTMSGTGGTDTQYF. The full variable domain, rest sourced from reference TRBV7-2 and TRBJ2-3, is GAGVSQSPSNKVTEKGKDVELRCDPISGHTALYWYRQSLGQGLEFLIYFQGNSAPDKSGLPSDRFSAERTGGSVSTLTIQRTQQEDSAVYLCASSRTMSGTGGTDTQYFGPGTRLTVL.

This chain joins TRBV29-1 and TRBJ1-1; TRBD1 matches at 7 bases. The CDR3 totals 15 residues. Germline-derived CDR1 and CDR2 are SQVTM and ANQGSEA. V gave up 6 bases and J gave up 0 bases; unmatched junction bases: 10. CDR3 nucleotides: TGCAGCGTCGGGCCAGGGGGGGGAGTGAACACTGAAGCTTTCTTT. It encodes CSVGPGGGVNTEAFF.

CDR3 sequence: CASLSSGALYTF. CDR3 bases: TGTGCCAGCTTATCTAGCGGGGCCCTCTACACCTTC. The chain joins TRBV6-5 to TRBJ1-2, with a possible D match to TRBD1 (5 bases). Trimming stripped 8 bases from V and 10 bases from J, with 17 bases between. The CDR3 contains 12 residues. Germline CDR1 is MNHEY and CDR2 is SVGAGI.

This clone was found a few times. V is TRBV9 and J is TRBJ2-5, with D unclear. Germline values: CDR1 SGDLS, CDR2 YYNGEE. This CDR3 has 15 amino acids. Trimming took off 0 bases at V and 4 bases at J, with 13 bases between the two ends. CDR3 in amino acids: CASSVAGTPLETQYF. CDR3 coding DNA: TGTGCCAGCAGCGTAGCCGGAACCCCATTAGAGACCCAGTACTTC.

This clone was seen a few times. V usage is TRBV15 and J usage is TRBJ1-5, with a weak D call TRBD1 (6 bases). The germline gives CDR1 LNHNV, CDR2 YYDKDF (reference sequence). Between the trimmed V and J ends, which lost 5 bases and 4 bases, there was a span of 18 bases. The CDR3 is made up of 16 amino acids. CDR3 coding DNA: TGTGCCACCAGCGCCGGGGGGCGCGGGGGAAATCAGCCCCAGCATTTT. Its translation: CATSAGGRGGNQPQHF.

The gene calls are TRBV5-4 and TRBJ2-1; 14 nucleotides agree with TRBD2. This CDR3 comprises 19 residues. The V gene's germline CDR1 is SGHNT and CDR2 YYREEE (reference sequence). V lost 4 bases, J lost 3 bases, and 12 bases stayed unmatched. This CDR3 is CASSPSGTSGGIFYNEQFF. Written as DNA, the CDR3 is TGTGCCAGCAGCCCTTCGGGGACTAGCGGGGGAATCTTCTACAATGAGCAGTTCTTC.

At least ten counts were recorded for this clone. V usage is TRBV15 and J usage is TRBJ2-3, with D unresolved. V dropped 2 bases and J dropped 4 bases, with 7 bases sitting between them. The CDR3 spans 13 residues. CDR1 is LNHNV, CDR2 YYDKDF, per germline (reference sequence). The CDR3 region has the DNA TGTGCCACCAGCAGAAACCGGGCAGATACGCAGTATTTT. This translates into CATSRNRADTQYF.

The rearrangement uses TRBV28 and TRBJ2-3; TRBD2 matches 10 bases. CDR1 and CDR2 (germline): MDHEN, SYDVKM. The V gene end was trimmed by 3 bases and the J gene end by 2 bases; junction bases not matched to a gene: 11. The CDR3 is 18 amino acids. The CDR3 bases are TGTGCCAGCAGTTTGTTGACCCTGGGACTAGCGAACACAGATACGCAGTATTTT. Translation: CASSLLTLGLANTDTQYF.

CDR3 sequence reads: CASSPDLVDYEQYF. The CDR3 DNA reads as TGTGCCAGCAGCCCAGATCTAGTGGACTACGAGCAGTACTTC. This chain uses TRBV11-3 with TRBJ2-7; D is uncertain. The CDR3 runs 14 residues. V lost 5 bases to trimming and J lost 3 bases, with 14 bases between them. CDR1 is SGHNT, CDR2 YENEEA, per germline.

This clone was recorded once. The chain recombines TRBV7-8 with TRBJ2-2, with D perhaps TRBD1 or TRBD2 (5 bases each). This CDR3 contains 16 residues. The germline V gene has CDR1 SGHVS and CDR2 FQNEAQ. Trimming took 5 bases from V and 2 from J, leaving 15 bases between them. The CDR3 here is CASSSDGASNTGELFF. CDR3 DNA sequence: TGTGCCAGCAGCAGCGACGGGGCATCCAACACCGGGGAGCTGTTTTTT. The complete variable domain, with remaining parts taken from reference TRBV7-8 and TRBJ2-2, reads GAGVSQSPRYKVAKRGQDVALRCDPISGHVSLFWYQQALGQGPEFLTYFQNEAQLDKSGLPSDRFFAERPEGSVSTLKIQRTQQEDSAVYLCASSSDGASNTGELFFGEGSRLTVL.

This clone was detected a few times. This specimen includes other DNA sequences encoding the same CDR3. The V gene is TRBV13, the J gene TRBJ2-5, with a tentative D call TRBD1 (5 bases). The CDR3 covers 13 residues. Looked up from germline, CDR1 is PRHDT and CDR2 is FYEKMQ (reference sequence). The germline V and J ends were trimmed by 5 bases and 5 bases, with 12 bases remaining between them. Written as DNA, the CDR3 is TGTGCCAGCAGCCCCCGAAGGGGCGAGACCCAGTACTTC. As protein: CASSPRRGETQYF.

This clone was detected only a few times. V and J are TRBV30 and TRBJ1-5; 7 bases are shared with TRBD1. The CDR3 spans 14 residues. The germline V gene has CDR1 GTSNPN and CDR2 SVGIG (reference sequence). Unmatched junction bases numbered 13, after V lost 3 bases and J lost 11 bases. CDR3 coding DNA: TGTGCCTGGAGCGCACCGGACGCAGGGGGAACCCAGCATTTT. Protein product: CAWSAPDAGGTQHF.